This T cell receptor (beta chain) stems from a study of follicular helper T cells after annual influenza vaccination. Worth noting for this clone: Its target is unknown.

Assay: immunoSEQ multiplex PCR; the TCRdb copy retains only in-frame clones and omits some. The data contain just under 800 clones, about 70% of them seen just once; the ten biggest clones take up around 7%. The study, taken as a whole, reports: Successive annual vaccinations recalled a recurrent oligoclonal ICOS+CD38+ cTfh response with influenza-specific clonotypes. ICOS+CD38+ cTfh clonality change tracked circulating plasmablast frequency change.

Regarding time point: 2015-2016 season, 7 days after influenza vaccination. Community-dwelling subjects without influenza vaccination in the prior 6 months were enrolled. Germline V gene lookup returns CDR1 DFQATT and CDR2 SNEGSKA (reference sequence). The ends were cut back, 4 bases at V and 6 bases at J, with 10 bases in the middle. The CDR3 is 11 amino acids. The genes are TRBV20-1 and TRBJ2-7; D is perhaps TRBD1 (6 bases). The clonotype was recovered from an adult who received the influenza vaccine. The sample here was CXCR5+ CD38+ circulating T follicular helper cells from blood, taken 7 days after influenza vaccination. Subset described: circulating Tfh, non-naive CD4+CXCR5+PD-1+ (ICOS+CD38+ or ICOS-CD38-). The CDR3 DNA reads TGCAGTGCTACGACGGACAGCGAGCAGTACTTC. This encodes CSATTDSEQYF.